This T cell receptor (beta chain) was documented in a study of blood T cell repertoires in COVID-19. Across the whole study: There were acute and convalescent COVID-19 samples, and they came from the United States, Italy and Spain. PBMCs, B-cell-depleted T cells, or T cells provided the cDNA or gDNA that made up the material.

Per the authors' pipeline: Scientists estimated how many nucleated cells there were by amplifying reference gene primers. Using immunoSEQ multiplex PCR, the repertoire was profiled, and TCRdb retains in-frame clones only, with some absent. D and trimming were read from the DNA, whereas the V and J calls and clone size are those reported in that table. The sample shows some 70,000 clones, 75% to 90% of them seen only once. The sequence was collected from a woman of 80 years or more with active COVID-19. The sequencing sample was made of peripheral blood.

The chain's CDR3 is CASSGLSGWNEQFF. The CDR3 DNA follows: TGTGCCAGCAGCGGGCTTAGCGGGTGGAATGAGCAGTTCTTC. The chain joins TRBV9 to TRBJ2-1, with TRBD2 matching 7 bases. Per germline, CDR1 SGDLS and CDR2 YYNGEE. The V gene end was trimmed by 3 bases and the J gene end by 7 bases; junction bases not matched to a gene: 7. The CDR3 totals 14 residues. The variable domain in full, completed from reference TRBV9 and TRBJ2-1, reads DSGVTQTPKHLITATGQRVTLRCSPRSGDLSVYWYQQSLDQGLQFLIQYYNGEERAKGNILERFSAQQFPDLHSELNLSSLELGDSALYFCASSGLSGWNEQFFGPGTRLTVL.